The following is a TCR beta chain sequence with its context. No cognate antigen has been identified for it. No base quality values were provided; no much bigger clone lies one nucleotide off. This sample stems from a study of blood T cell repertoires in COVID-19 (dated by TCRdb to between 2020 and 2021). With regard to the full study: The collaborator samples originated in the United States, Italy and Spain and spanned the acute and convalescent phases of COVID-19. The material from the prospective study consisted of cDNA or gDNA derived from T cells, B-cell-depleted T cells, or PBMCs. Deeply sampled blood TCRbeta repertoires from subjects exposed to, actively infected with, or recovered from COVID-19 were included in the dataset. The repertoires were released in a freely available public database meant as a resource for research on the immune response to SARS-CoV-2. The samples were drawn from two sources: the first 160 participants of the ongoing ImmuneRACE study, and 1,254 subjects contributed by 6 global collaborators. Sample metadata almost always included a de-identified subject ID, COVID-19 status, age in years and sex. Where available, HLA class I and class II types were taken from metadata supplied by the sample provider and were not determined by assay-based typing.

TCRbeta CDR3 regions were amplified from genomic DNA by means of the immunoSEQ Assay, a bias-controlled multiplex PCR. The published analysis was carried out like this. The number of nucleated cells in each sample was estimated from the amplification of reference gene primers within the assay. To quantify the absolute abundance of each unique TCRbeta CDR3 rearrangement, sequence reads were collapsed and filtered. For each sample, productive Simpson clonality was calculated by taking the square root of Simpson's diversity index across productive rearrangements. The table comes from immuneACCESS by way of TCRdb, which keeps in-frame sequences with V and J called. Part of the clones is missing from these tables; in studies checked, under half for an unresolved V gene and the rest for unknown reasons. From that table come the V and J calls and clone size; the DNA was used to work out D and trimming. The table for this sample lists about 120,000 clones; roughly 80% of them were counted only once. The top ten clones comprise 5% to 8% of the sample.

Overall study results and their limits: The quantity of clinical and demographic metadata differed by source and by participant and was supplied without curation.

Each collaborating institution followed its own protocols to collect whole blood in K2EDTA tubes. For TCRbeta analysis, collaborators shipped samples in one of three forms: frozen whole blood, isolated PBMCs, or DNA extracted from either of those sample types. The receptor was derived from a man between 65 and 85 years old with acute or convalescent COVID-19. Material: peripheral blood.

The nucleotide sequence reads TGTGCCAGTAGTATGGCACAGGGCGGAACTGAAGCTTTCTTT. Translated, it reads CASSMAQGGTEAFF. The rearranged chain carries TRBV19 and TRBJ1-1, with TRBD1 perhaps the D gene, on 6 matching bases. V is cut by 3 bases and J by 5 bases, and the space between the germline ends is 13 bases. The CDR3 measures 14 amino acids from cysteine to phenylalanine. The CDR3 DNA has 42 bases and is translated from base 1. Taken from the germline V gene (reference sequence), the CDR1 and CDR2 loops are LNHDA and SQIVND.